This T cell receptor (beta chain) stems from a study of radiation and T cells in renal cell carcinoma. Study as a whole: Nephrectomy followed 15 Gy stereotactic body radiation by 4 weeks. Study-level findings and limits: Top tumor clonotypes rose in blood 2 weeks post-radiation, then contracted.

Trimming removed 3 bases from V and 5 bases from J; junction bases left unmatched: 2. The CDR3 is 14 amino acids. Germline CDR1 reads SGHTS; CDR2 reads YDEGEE. TCRdb's table, derived via immunoSEQ multiplex PCR, lists solely in-frame clones and lacks some. This sample has 130,000 to 150,000 clones; around nine tenths occur once, and the top ten carry around 12%. In the case of this clone: Its antigen remains unidentified.

The time point denotes: baseline pretreatment blood. Described treatment: 15 Gy SBRT to primary tumor, nephrectomy 4 weeks later. Radiation-treated patients gave blood at baseline, week 2 and week 4. The patient's renal cell carcinoma had clear cell pathology. This sequence was found in a woman aged 45 to 65 with renal cell carcinoma. The sample consisted of blood, taken from a patient whose treatment included radiotherapy and nephrectomy. The chain couples TRBV5-8 to TRBJ1-5, with 10 bases matching TRBD1. CDR3 protein: CASSWTGGDQPQHF. CDR3 DNA: TGTGCCAGCAGCTGGACAGGGGGGGATCAGCCCCAGCATTTT.